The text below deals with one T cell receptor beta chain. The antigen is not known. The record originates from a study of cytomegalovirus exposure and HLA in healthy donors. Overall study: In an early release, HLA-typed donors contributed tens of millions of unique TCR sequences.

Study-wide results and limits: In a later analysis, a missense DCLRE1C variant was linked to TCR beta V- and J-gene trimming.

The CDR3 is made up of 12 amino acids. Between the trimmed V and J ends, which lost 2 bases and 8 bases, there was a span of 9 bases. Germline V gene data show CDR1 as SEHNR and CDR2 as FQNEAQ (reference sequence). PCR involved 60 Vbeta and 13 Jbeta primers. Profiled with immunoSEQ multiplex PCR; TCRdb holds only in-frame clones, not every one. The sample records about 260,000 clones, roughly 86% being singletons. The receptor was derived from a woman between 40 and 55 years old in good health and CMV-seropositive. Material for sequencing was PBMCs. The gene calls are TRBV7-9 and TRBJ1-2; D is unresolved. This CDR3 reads CASSLRAEGYTF. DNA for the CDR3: TGTGCCAGCAGCTTAAGAGCTGAAGGCTACACCTTC.